These 4 T cell receptor beta chains share one sample of origin, sequenced in a study of CD8 T cells in acute hepatitis C reinfection (dated by TCRdb to the early 2020s). Receptor amplification or capture employed the immunoSEQ multiplex PCR assay. TCRdb limited this immuneACCESS table to in-frame rearrangements with V and J called. A share of clones is missing; checked studies link under half to unresolved V genes, and the rest is unexplained. For this sample there are approximately 40,000 clones; 80% to 90% appear just once. The biggest ten clones account for 9.5% to 12% of the sample. Reading the label with the study, this specimen's time point is: naive CD8 control sorted from an acute-time-point sample. Sequencing used naive CD8+ T cells from PBMCs. The cell subset or site label, read with the paper, signifies: sorted total naive CD45RO-negative CD8+ T cells. The receptor source for this set is a young woman who spontaneously cleared hepatitis C infection.

J is TRBJ2-7 and V is TRBV30; 8 bases agree with TRBD2. CDR1 and CDR2 from the germline V gene are GTSNPN and SVGIG (reference sequence). CDR3 length equals 13 residues. V was pared by 2 bases and J by 5 bases, with 5 bases of the junction left unmatched. Here the CDR3 reads CAWSRSSGNEQYF. The DNA for the CDR3 is TGTGCCTGGAGTAGGAGTAGCGGGAACGAGCAGTACTTC.

Here the CDR3 reads CASSLVGTLVTYEQYF. CDR3 DNA sequence: TGCGCCAGCAGCTTGGTTGGGACACTGGTTACCTACGAGCAGTACTTC. The V and J genes are TRBV5-1 and TRBJ2-7; D is possibly TRBD1 (6 bases). The CDR3 is 16 amino acids. Between the trimmed V and J ends, which lost 0 bases and 2 bases, there was a span of 15 bases. In germline, CDR1 is SGHRS, CDR2 YFSETQ.

J is TRBJ2-2 and V is TRBV9, with 8 bases identical to TRBD2. The germline V gene has CDR1 SGDLS and CDR2 YYNGEE. The CDR3 runs to 18 residues. The ends lost 4 bases at V and 7 bases at J; junction bases unmatched: 18. In DNA form, the CDR3 reads TGTGCCAGCAGCTTTCCTCGCACGGGAGGGCCGAGGGGCGGGGAGCTGTTTTTT. Its protein is CASSFPRTGGPRGGELFF.

The CDR3 sequence: CASGYTGELFF. CDR3 in DNA: TGTGCTAGTGGTTACACCGGGGAGCTGTTTTTT. The chain employs TRBV12-5 and TRBJ2-2; D is ambiguous. V lost 4 bases, J lost 3 bases, and 0 bases lay in between. Germline V CDR1 and CDR2: LGHNT, FRNRAP. CDR3 length: 11 residues. Together with reference TRBV12-5 and TRBJ2-2, the CDR3 gives the full variable domain: DARVTQTPRHKVTEMGQEVTMRCQPILGHNTVFWYRQTMMQGLELLAYFRNRAPLDDSGMPKDRFSAEMPDATLATLKIQPSEPRDSAVYFCASGYTGELFFGEGSRLTVL.